This record covers a single TCR beta chain. This entry is derived from a study of shared clonotypes between healthy human individuals. An even split of each subset's genomic DNA across several immunoSEQ plates was performed. The DNA input per sorted-subset replicate PCR was roughly 0.2 ug, corresponding to some 30,000 T cell genomes. Libraries were prepared by immunoSEQ multiplex PCR; TCRdb keeps only in-frame clonotypes and omits some of them. The table includes some 1,100,000 clones, 70% to 80% detected once. In germline, CDR1 is GTSNPN, CDR2 SVGIG (reference sequence). With 2 bases clipped from V and 4 bases from J, the junction kept 6 bases outside the gene matches. The CDR3 extends over 14 amino acids.

This receptor was identified in a young man in good health. Some clones in this sample may be carry-over from other donors' samples. The source material was memory CD4+ T cells from PBMCs. Subset specified: CD45RA-negative fraction. The chain combines TRBV30 with TRBJ2-7; 9 nucleotides align to TRBD1. The CDR3 sequence: CAWSRVQGAYEQYF. Written as DNA, the CDR3 is TGTGCCTGGAGTAGGGTACAGGGGGCTTACGAGCAGTACTTC.